This T cell receptor (beta chain) derives from a study of cytotoxic CD8 clonotypes in ibrutinib-treated CLL. Study information: Once patients had received a median 12 months of treatment, range 6 to 36, response samples were obtained. Study results and limitations: Clonality measured at baseline exceeded age-matched healthy donors, tracking circulating CD8+ T-cell counts. Having risen at ibrutinib response, clonality had fallen back toward baseline by progression. Stable or contracted on treatment, public clonotypes were also uncommon.

CDR3 length equals 11 residues. V was clipped by 10 bases and J by 6 bases, with 11 bases between them. Germline V gene sequence: CDR1 ENHRY, CDR2 SYGVKD. This clone has only a few counts. Its antigen is not known. Only in-frame clones appear in the TCRdb table, and some are missing; sequencing was by immunoSEQ multiplex PCR. The table has roughly 250,000 clones, roughly 70% seen once; the top ten hold just over 15%. This chain connects TRBV10-3 to TRBJ2-3, with unresolved D. The sequenced sample was PBMCs, obtained after 24 months of ibrutinib treatment. The clonotype comes from a human donor with chronic lymphocytic leukemia. CDR3 nucleotides: TGTGCCACCAAGACCGCGGATACGCAGTATTTT. Its translation is CATKTADTQYF.